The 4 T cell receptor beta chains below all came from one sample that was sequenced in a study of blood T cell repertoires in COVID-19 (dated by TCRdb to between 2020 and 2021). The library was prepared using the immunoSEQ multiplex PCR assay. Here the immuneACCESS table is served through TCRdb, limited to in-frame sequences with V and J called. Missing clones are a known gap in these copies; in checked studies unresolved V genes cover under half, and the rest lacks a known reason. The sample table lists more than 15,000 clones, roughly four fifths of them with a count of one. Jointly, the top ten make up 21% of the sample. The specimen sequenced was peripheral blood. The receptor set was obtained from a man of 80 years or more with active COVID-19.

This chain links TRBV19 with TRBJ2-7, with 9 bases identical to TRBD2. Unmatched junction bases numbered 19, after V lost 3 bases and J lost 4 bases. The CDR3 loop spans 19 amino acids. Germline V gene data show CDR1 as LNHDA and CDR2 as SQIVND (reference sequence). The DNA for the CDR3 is TGTGCCAGTAGTATGAGTTTTCGGGGGGCAGGAGCGGGAGGATACGAGCAGTACTTC. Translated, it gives CASSMSFRGAGAGGYEQYF.

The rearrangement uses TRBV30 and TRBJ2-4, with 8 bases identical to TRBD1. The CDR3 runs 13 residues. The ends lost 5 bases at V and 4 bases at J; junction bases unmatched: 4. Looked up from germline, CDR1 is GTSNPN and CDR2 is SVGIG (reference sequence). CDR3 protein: CAWARQGKNIQYF. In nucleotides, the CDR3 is TGTGCCTGGGCCAGACAGGGGAAAAACATTCAGTACTTC.

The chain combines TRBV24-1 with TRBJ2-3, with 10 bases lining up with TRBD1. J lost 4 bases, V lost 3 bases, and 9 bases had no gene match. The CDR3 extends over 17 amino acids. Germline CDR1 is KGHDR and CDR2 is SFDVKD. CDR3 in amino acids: CATSDPSGTGVADTQYF. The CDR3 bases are TGTGCCACCAGTGATCCCAGTGGGACAGGGGTCGCAGATACGCAGTATTTT.

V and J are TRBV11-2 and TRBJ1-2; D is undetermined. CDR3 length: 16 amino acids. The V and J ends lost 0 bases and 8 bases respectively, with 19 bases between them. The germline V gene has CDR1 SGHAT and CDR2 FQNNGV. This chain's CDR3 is CASSLDLPGQRRGYTF. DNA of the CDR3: TGTGCCAGCAGCTTAGATCTCCCCGGGCAGCGGCGGGGCTACACCTTC.